This T cell receptor (beta chain) was observed in a study of Ad26.COV2.S vaccination and SARS-CoV-2 variants. Overall study results and limits: Total responses of T cells may have been underestimated by the analyses of TCR breadth and depth. It was reported that spike-specific CD8+ and CD4+ T cell responses were substantially broad after vaccination. Vaccine and placebo groups showed comparable non-spike TCR breadth. Ad26.COV2.S recipients had broader spike-specific TCRs (P = 0.0014).

In germline, CDR1 is MNHEY, CDR2 SVGAGI. V was pared by 7 bases and J by 2 bases, with 16 bases between. The CDR3 spans 15 residues. In regard to this clone: The antigen remains unidentified.

TCRdb's copy holds only in-frame clones and misses some; the assay was immunoSEQ multiplex PCR. The sample lists around 370,000 clones, about 92% occurring once. The V and J genes are TRBV6-5 and TRBJ2-3; perhaps TRBD2 as D (5 bases). The sample was peripheral blood, taken after recovery from COVID-19. The clonotype comes from a human donor who had recovered from COVID-19. In DNA, the CDR3 is TGTGCCAGCATGGCGGGCCGATTGACCACAGATACGCAGTATTTT. This gives the protein CASMAGRLTTDTQYF.